This TCR beta chain was documented in a study of cytomegalovirus exposure and HLA in healthy donors. 13 Jbeta primers and 60 Vbeta primers were used for the PCR. As processed by the authors: Per a later analysis, the number of unique TCR beta chains was around 80 million, of which 10 million to 11 million were shared. Produced via immunoSEQ multiplex PCR; TCRdb's table is partial and in-frame only. V, J and clone size derive from that table, while D and trimming were established from the DNA sequence. The top ten hold around 1.5% of the sample, which has roughly 170,000 clones, approximately 86% seen once. This clone has just a few counts. With 0 bases clipped from V and 4 bases from J, the junction kept 7 bases outside the gene matches. The CDR3 is 15 residues long. Looked up from germline, CDR1 is SGDLS and CDR2 is YYNGEE.

The specimen sequenced was PBMCs. The genes are TRBV9 and TRBJ2-7; TRBD2 agrees at 7 bases. This TCR derives from a male donor in good health and CMV-seronegative. In DNA, the CDR3 is TGTGCCAGCAGCGTAGAAACGGGGGGAACTTACGAGCAGTACTTC. It encodes CASSVETGGTYEQYF. The whole variable domain, remainder taken from reference TRBV9 and TRBJ2-7, is DSGVTQTPKHLITATGQRVTLRCSPRSGDLSVYWYQQSLDQGLQFLIQYYNGEERAKGNILERFSAQQFPDLHSELNLSSLELGDSALYFCASSVETGGTYEQYFGPGTRLTVT.